The 2 T cell receptor beta chains reported below all come from one sample, sequenced in a study of identical twins. TCRdb independently ran MiXCR on the 5' RACE reads; one entry per CDR3 protein. The data contain 1.5 million to 2 million distinct CDR3 sequences, under 35% of them singletons. The sequenced sample was cord blood. These receptors all come from a newborn girl in good health.

V and J are TRBV7-2 and TRBJ2-5; 7 bases line up with TRBD2. Germline values: CDR1 SGHTA, CDR2 FQGNSA. This CDR3 has 16 residues. V shed 1 base and J 11 bases; nucleotides not matched to a gene: 16. CDR3 protein: CASSLGSSGTLYQQYF. The CDR3 DNA follows: TGTGCCAGCAGCTTAGGATCGAGCGGGACCCTCTACCAGCAGTACTTC.

A few counts support this clonotype. The V call is TRBV5-1, the J call TRBJ2-7; 7 bases align to TRBD1. The V gene's germline CDR1 is SGHRS and CDR2 YFSETQ. After removal of 0 bases from V and 4 bases from J, the junction contained 7 bases not matched to a gene. The CDR3 sequence is 15 residues long. DNA for the CDR3: TGCGCCAGCAGCTTGGAAGGGACAGCTGGGTACGAGCAGTACTTC. It specifies CASSLEGTAGYEQYF.